This T cell receptor beta chain was retrieved from a study of blood T cell repertoires in COVID-19 (dated by TCRdb to the early 2020s). About the study as a whole: Collaborator samples came from the United States, Italy and Spain and covered acute and convalescent phases of COVID-19. The prospective study material was composed of cDNA or gDNA derived from T cells, B-cell-depleted T cells, or PBMCs. Subjects who had been exposed to COVID-19, were actively infected with it, or had recovered from it provided the deeply sampled blood TCRbeta repertoires that made up the dataset. The repertoires were made available in a free public database intended to serve as a resource for research on the immune response to SARS-CoV-2. The samples were drawn from two sources: the first 160 participants of the ongoing ImmuneRACE study, and 1,000 to 1,500 subjects contributed by 6 global collaborators. The sample metadata nearly always contained a de-identified subject ID, COVID-19 status, age in years and sex. Where available, HLA class I and class II types were taken from metadata supplied by the sample provider and were not determined by assay-based typing.

This clone was observed a handful of times. It has no known antigen specificity. Base quality data are lacking; no much larger clone is found one base away. The immunoSEQ Assay, a bias-controlled multiplex PCR, was used to amplify TCRbeta CDR3 regions from genomic DNA. The study's processing was this. Within the assay, amplification of reference gene primers was used to estimate how many nucleated cells each sample contained. To quantify the absolute abundance of each unique TCRbeta CDR3 rearrangement, sequence reads were collapsed and filtered. Productive Simpson clonality was computed per sample as the square root of Simpson's diversity index over productive rearrangements. The clones in this table, taken by TCRdb from immuneACCESS, are in-frame only. Not every clone is retained; where verified, under half of the shortfall comes from an unresolved V gene, and the cause of the rest is unknown. V, J and clone size are those of that table, while D and trimming were read from the DNA. For this sample the table gives 100,000 or so clones, of which 81% were detected only once. The top ten constitute 7.5% to 10% of the sample.

V ends up 4 bases short and J 2 bases short, with an unmatched junction base count of 4. The germline V gene gives CDR1 as SGHDN and CDR2 as FVKESK. From the cysteine through the phenylalanine, the CDR3 covers 14 amino acids. Solely the CDR3 DNA is kept, with 42 bases framed from the first base. The collaborating institutions used their own protocols to collect whole blood in K2EDTA tubes. For TCRbeta analysis, collaborators shipped samples as frozen whole blood, isolated PBMCs, or DNA extracted from either of those sample types. The study at large found these results: How much clinical and demographic metadata was included differed by source and by participant, and the metadata was provided uncurated.

The sequence came from a woman in her seventies with acute or convalescent COVID-19. The specimen sequenced was peripheral blood. The chain couples TRBV14 to TRBJ1-2; 7 bases in the middle match TRBD1. The DNA sequence is given as TGTGCCAGCAGCCGGGACAGCAAAAACTATGGCTACACCTTC. Its protein reads: CASSRDSKNYGYTF.